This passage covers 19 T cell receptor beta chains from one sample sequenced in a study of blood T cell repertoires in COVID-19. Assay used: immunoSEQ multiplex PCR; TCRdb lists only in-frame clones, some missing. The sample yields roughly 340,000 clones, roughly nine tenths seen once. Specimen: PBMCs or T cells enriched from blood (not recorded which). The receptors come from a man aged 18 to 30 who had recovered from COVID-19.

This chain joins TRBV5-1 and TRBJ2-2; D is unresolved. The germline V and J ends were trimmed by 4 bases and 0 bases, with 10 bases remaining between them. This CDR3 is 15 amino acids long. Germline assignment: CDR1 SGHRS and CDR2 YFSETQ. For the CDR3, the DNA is TGCGCCAGCAGCCCCGGCGGATCGAACACCGGGGAGCTGTTTTTT. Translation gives CASSPGGSNTGELFF.

The CDR3 loop reads CASSLPESGANVLTF. The CDR3 region has the DNA TGCGCCAGCAGCTTGCCCGAGTCTGGGGCCAACGTCCTGACTTTC. This rearrangement joins TRBV5-1 to TRBJ2-6, with D uncertain. In germline, CDR1 is SGHRS, CDR2 YFSETQ. The V and J ends lost 1 base and 1 base respectively, with 6 bases between them. This CDR3 region has 15 residues.

CDR3 sequence: CASSTTGLSDEQYF. CDR3 sequence (DNA): TGTGCCAGCAGCACAACGGGACTTTCCGACGAGCAGTACTTC. The rearrangement uses TRBV9 and TRBJ2-7, with D perhaps matching TRBD2 (6 bases). This CDR3 has 14 amino acids. Per the germline V gene, CDR1 is SGDLS and CDR2 is YYNGEE. Trimming left V 4 bases short and J 5 bases short, with 16 bases between.

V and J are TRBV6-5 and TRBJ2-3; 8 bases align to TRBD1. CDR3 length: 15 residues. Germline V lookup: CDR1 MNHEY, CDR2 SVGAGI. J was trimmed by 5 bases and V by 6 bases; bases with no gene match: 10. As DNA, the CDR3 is TGTGCCAGCAGACCCCAAACTGACAGGGGAGATACGCAGTATTTT. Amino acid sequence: CASRPQTDRGDTQYF.

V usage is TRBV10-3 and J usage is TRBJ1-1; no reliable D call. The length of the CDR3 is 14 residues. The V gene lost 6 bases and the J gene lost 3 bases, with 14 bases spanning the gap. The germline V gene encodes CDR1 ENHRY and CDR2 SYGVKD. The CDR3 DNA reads TGTGCCATCAGCCCCCGGGAGTCCGACACTGAAGCTTTCTTT. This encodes CAISPRESDTEAFF.

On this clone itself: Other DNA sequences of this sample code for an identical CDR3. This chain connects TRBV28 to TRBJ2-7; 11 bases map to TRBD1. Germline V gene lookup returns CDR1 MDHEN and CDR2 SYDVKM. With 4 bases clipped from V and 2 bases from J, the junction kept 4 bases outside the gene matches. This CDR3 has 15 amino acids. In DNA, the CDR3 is TGTGCCAGCAGTTCTCCGGGACAGGGGGCCTACGAGCAGTACTTC. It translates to CASSSPGQGAYEQYF.

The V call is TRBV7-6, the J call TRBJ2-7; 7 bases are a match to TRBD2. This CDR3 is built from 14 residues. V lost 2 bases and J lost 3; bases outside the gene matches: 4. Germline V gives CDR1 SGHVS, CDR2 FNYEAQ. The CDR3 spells CASSLMGGIYEQYF. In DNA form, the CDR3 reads TGTGCCAGCAGCTTAATGGGGGGGATCTACGAGCAGTACTTC.

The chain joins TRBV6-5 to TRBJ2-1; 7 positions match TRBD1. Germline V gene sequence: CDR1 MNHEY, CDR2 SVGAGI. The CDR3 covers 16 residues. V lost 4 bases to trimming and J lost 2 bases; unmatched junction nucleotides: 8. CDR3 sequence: CASSSTGKGTYNEQFF. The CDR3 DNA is TGTGCCAGCAGTTCGACAGGGAAAGGGACCTACAATGAGCAGTTCTTC.

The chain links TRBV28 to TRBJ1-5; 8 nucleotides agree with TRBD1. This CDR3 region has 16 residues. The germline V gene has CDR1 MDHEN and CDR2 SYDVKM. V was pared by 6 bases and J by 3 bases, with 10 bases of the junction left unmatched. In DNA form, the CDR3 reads TGTGCCAGCAGGCCCCCGGGACAGGCCTCCAATCAGCCCCAGCATTTT. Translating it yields CASRPPGQASNQPQHF. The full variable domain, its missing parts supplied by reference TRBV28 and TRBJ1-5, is DVKVTQSSRYLVKRTGEKVFLECVQDMDHENMFWYRQDPGLGLRLIYFSYDVKMKEKGDIPEGYSVSREKKERFSLILESASTNQTSMYLCASRPPGQASNQPQHFGDGTRLSIL.

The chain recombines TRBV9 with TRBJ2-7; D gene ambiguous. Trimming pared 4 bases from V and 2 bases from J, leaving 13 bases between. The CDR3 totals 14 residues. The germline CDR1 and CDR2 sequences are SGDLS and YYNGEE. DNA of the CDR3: TGTGCCAGCAGCACCCCCGAGGTGCCCTACGAGCAGTACTTC. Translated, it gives CASSTPEVPYEQYF. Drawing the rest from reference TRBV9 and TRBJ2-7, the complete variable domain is DSGVTQTPKHLITATGQRVTLRCSPRSGDLSVYWYQQSLDQGLQFLIQYYNGEERAKGNILERFSAQQFPDLHSELNLSSLELGDSALYFCASSTPEVPYEQYFGPGTRLTVT.

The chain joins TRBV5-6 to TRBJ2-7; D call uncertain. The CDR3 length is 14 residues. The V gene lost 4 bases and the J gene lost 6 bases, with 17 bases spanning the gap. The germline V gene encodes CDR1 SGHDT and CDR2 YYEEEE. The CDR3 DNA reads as TGTGCCAGCAGCCCGCCCAATAAGCCCCTCGAGCAGTACTTC. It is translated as CASSPPNKPLEQYF.

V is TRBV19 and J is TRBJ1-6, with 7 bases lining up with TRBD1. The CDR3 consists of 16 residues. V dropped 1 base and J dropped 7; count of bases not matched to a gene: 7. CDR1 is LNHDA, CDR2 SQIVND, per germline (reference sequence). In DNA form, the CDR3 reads TGTGCCAGTAGTATAGCAGCCGGGACAGCAAATTCACCCCTCCACTTT. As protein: CASSIAAGTANSPLHF.

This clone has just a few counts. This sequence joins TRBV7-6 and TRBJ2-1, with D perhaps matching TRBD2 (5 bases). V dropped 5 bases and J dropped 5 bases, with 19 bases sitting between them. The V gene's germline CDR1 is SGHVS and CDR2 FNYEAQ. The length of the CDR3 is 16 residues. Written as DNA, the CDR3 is TGTGCCAGCAGCCCCGAGGTAGCCGGAGGCAACAATGAGCAGTTCTTC. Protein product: CASSPEVAGGNNEQFF.

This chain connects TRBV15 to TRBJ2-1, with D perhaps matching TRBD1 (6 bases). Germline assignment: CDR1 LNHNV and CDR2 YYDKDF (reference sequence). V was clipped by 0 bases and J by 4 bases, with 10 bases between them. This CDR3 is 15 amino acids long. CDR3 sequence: CATSRETGTYNEQFF. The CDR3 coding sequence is TGTGCCACCAGCAGAGAAACGGGGACATACAATGAGCAGTTCTTC.

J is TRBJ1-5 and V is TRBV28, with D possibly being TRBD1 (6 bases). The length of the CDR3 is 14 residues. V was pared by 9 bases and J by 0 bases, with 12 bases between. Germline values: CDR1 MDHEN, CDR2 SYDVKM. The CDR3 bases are TGTGCCAGTAAAACAGGGAATAGCAATCAGCCCCAGCATTTT. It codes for CASKTGNSNQPQHF.

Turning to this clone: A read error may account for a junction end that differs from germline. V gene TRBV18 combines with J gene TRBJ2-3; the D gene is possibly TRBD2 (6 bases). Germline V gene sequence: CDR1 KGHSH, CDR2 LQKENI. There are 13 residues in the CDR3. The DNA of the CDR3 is TGTGCCAGCTCACCACGAGGCTCTCCAAGCGGGTTTTTT. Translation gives CASSPRGSPSGFF. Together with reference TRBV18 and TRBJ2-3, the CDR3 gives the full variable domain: NAGVMQNPRHLVRRRGQEARLRCSPMKGHSHVYWYRQLPEEGLKFMVYLQKENIIDESGMPKERFSAEFPKEGPSILRIQQVVRGDSAAYFCASSPRGSPSGFFGPGTRLTVL.

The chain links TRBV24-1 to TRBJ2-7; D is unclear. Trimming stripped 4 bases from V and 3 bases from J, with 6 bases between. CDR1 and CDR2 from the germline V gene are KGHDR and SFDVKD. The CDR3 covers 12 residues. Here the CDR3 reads CATSDNSYEQYF. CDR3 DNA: TGTGCCACCAGTGACAACAGCTACGAGCAGTACTTC.

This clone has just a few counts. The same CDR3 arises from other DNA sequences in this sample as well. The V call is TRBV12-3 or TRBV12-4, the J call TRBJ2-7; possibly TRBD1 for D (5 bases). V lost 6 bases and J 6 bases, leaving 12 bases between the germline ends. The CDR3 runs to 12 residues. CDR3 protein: CASSLRGGEQYF. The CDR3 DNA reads TGTGCCAGCAGCCTTAGGGGCGGCGAGCAGTACTTC.

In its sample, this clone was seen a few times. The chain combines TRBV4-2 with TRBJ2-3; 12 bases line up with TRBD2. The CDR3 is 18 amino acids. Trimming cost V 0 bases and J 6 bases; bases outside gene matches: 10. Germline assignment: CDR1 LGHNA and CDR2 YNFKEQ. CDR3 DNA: TGTGCCAGCAGCCAAGAATCCCTAGCGGGGGGGCCAAGGGATACGCAGTATTTT. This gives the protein CASSQESLAGGPRDTQYF.